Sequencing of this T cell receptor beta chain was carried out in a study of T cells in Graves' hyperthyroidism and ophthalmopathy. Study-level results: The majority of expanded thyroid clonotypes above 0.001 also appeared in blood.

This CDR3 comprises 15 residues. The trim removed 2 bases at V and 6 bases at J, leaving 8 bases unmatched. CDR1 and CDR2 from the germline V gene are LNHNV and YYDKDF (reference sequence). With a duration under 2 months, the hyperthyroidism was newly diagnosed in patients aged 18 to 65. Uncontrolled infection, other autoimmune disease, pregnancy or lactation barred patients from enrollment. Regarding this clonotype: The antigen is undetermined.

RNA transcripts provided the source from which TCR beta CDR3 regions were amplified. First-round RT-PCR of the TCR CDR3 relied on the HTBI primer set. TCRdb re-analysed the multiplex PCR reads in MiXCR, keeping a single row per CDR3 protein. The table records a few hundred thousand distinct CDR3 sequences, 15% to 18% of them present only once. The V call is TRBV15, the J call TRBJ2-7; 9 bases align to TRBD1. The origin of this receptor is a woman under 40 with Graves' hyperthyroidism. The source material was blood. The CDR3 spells CATSRPDRGASEQYF. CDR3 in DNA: TGTGCCACCAGCAGACCTGACAGGGGGGCAAGCGAGCAGTACTTC.